The 12 T cell receptor beta chains below all came from one sample that was sequenced in a study of cytomegalovirus exposure and HLA in healthy donors. The PCR employed 60 Vbeta primers together with 13 Jbeta primers. The data were produced by immunoSEQ multiplex PCR, yet TCRdb's version contains in-frame clones alone and is incomplete. The sample has about 140,000 clones, nearly 80% seen once. The sample consisted of PBMCs. The source is a male donor in good health and CMV-seronegative.

The DNA for the CDR3 is TGTGCCAGTAGTATAGTCGGACAGGGACACAATGAGCAGTTCTTC. The encoded protein is CASSIVGQGHNEQFF. The chain joins TRBV19 to TRBJ2-1; 8 bases line up with TRBD1. Germline assignment: CDR1 LNHDA and CDR2 SQIVND (reference sequence). The trim removed 1 base at V and 5 bases at J, leaving 4 bases unmatched. The CDR3 length is 15 residues.

The V gene is TRBV19, the J gene TRBJ2-7; 9 bases are shared with TRBD1. The CDR3 spans 15 residues. Trimming at V came to 3 bases and at J to 4 bases, leaving 7 bases not matched to a gene. Germline V CDR1 and CDR2: LNHDA, SQIVND (reference sequence). CDR3 bases: TGTGCCAGTAGTATTGGACAGGGGATTTTTTACGAGCAGTACTTC. Translated, it gives CASSIGQGIFYEQYF.

V is TRBV4-1 and J is TRBJ1-2; D gene ambiguous. The germline V and J ends were trimmed by 1 base and 2 bases, with 8 bases remaining between them. CDR3 length: 14 residues. In germline, CDR1 is MGHRA, CDR2 YSYEKL. CDR3: CASSQAPTNYGYTF. The DNA of the CDR3 is TGCGCCAGCAGCCAAGCCCCAACAAACTATGGCTACACCTTC.

There are a few counts of this clone. The chain couples TRBV7-9 to TRBJ1-4; 12 nucleotides match TRBD1. The CDR3 contains 17 residues. The V gene end was trimmed by 4 bases and the J gene end by 15 bases; junction bases not matched to a gene: 18. CDR1 is SEHNR and CDR2 is FQNEAQ in the germline V gene (reference sequence). CDR3 region: CASSSAGTGGPRRRMFF. DNA for the CDR3: TGTGCCAGCAGCTCCGCCGGGACAGGGGGCCCCCGACGTAGGATGTTTTTT.

The rearrangement links TRBV5-1 to TRBJ2-3, with D perhaps matching TRBD2 (5 bases). The CDR3 is 15 amino acids. Trimming removed 1 base at V and 2 bases at J, with 11 bases between. Germline V CDR1 and CDR2: SGHRS, YFSETQ. The CDR3 bases are TGCGCCAGCAGCTTGAGTCGGGGAAACACAGATACGCAGTATTTT. Translated, it gives CASSLSRGNTDTQYF.

This sequence joins TRBV7-8 and TRBJ1-1; no clear D. CDR1 and CDR2 from the germline V gene are SGHVS and FQNEAQ. The CDR3 is made up of 13 amino acids. Trimming pared 5 bases from V and 1 base from J, leaving 8 bases between. The CDR3 loop is CASSLLRNTEAFF. In DNA, the CDR3 is TGTGCCAGCAGCCTCCTAAGGAACACTGAAGCTTTCTTT. Together with reference TRBV7-8 and TRBJ1-1, the CDR3 gives the full variable domain: GAGVSQSPRYKVAKRGQDVALRCDPISGHVSLFWYQQALGQGPEFLTYFQNEAQLDKSGLPSDRFFAERPEGSVSTLKIQRTQQEDSAVYLCASSLLRNTEAFFGQGTRLTVV.

The chain employs TRBV28 and TRBJ1-4; D gene ambiguous. Germline V lookup: CDR1 MDHEN, CDR2 SYDVKM. This CDR3 region has 12 residues. V was trimmed by 11 bases and J by 3 bases, leaving 10 bases between them. Written as DNA, the CDR3 is TGTGCCTCGAGGGTCCCTAATGAAAAACTGTTTTTT. Translation: CASRVPNEKLFF.

The rearrangement uses TRBV10-3 and TRBJ1-6, with TRBD1 as a possible D gene (6 bases). Germline V gives CDR1 ENHRY, CDR2 SYGVKD. This CDR3 is built from 14 residues. V gave up 10 bases and J gave up 4 bases, with 14 bases separating them. CDR3: CATKGVLYNSPLHF. The DNA of the CDR3 is TGTGCCACGAAGGGGGTTCTTTATAATTCACCCCTCCACTTT.

The chain combines TRBV7-2 with TRBJ2-1, with a tentative D call TRBD1 (5 bases). The germline CDR1 and CDR2 sequences are SGHTA and FQGNSA. The V gene lost 1 base and the J gene lost 7 bases, with 11 bases spanning the gap. The CDR3 is 14 amino acids. This CDR3 is CASSLEAGRNEQFF. CDR3 nucleotide sequence: TGTGCCAGCAGCTTAGAGGCAGGGCGGAATGAGCAGTTCTTC.

The rearrangement joins TRBV6-1 to TRBJ2-4; D is perhaps TRBD2 (5 bases). Trimming took 4 bases from V and 0 from J, leaving 7 bases between them. This CDR3 has 14 amino acids. From germline, CDR1 is MNHNS and CDR2 SASEGT. CDR3 sequence: CASSGELAKNIQYF. DNA for the CDR3: TGTGCCAGCAGTGGGGAGCTAGCCAAAAACATTCAGTACTTC.

This sequence joins TRBV7-9 and TRBJ1-1, with 10 bases lining up with TRBD1. The CDR3 loop spans 17 amino acids. V lost 1 base, J lost 7 bases, and 12 bases stayed unmatched. Germline loops: CDR1 SEHNR, CDR2 FQNEAQ (reference sequence). The CDR3 region is CASSLGLGTGDSGEAFF. In nucleotides, the CDR3 is TGTGCCAGCAGCTTAGGGTTGGGGACAGGGGATTCAGGTGAAGCTTTCTTT.

The rearrangement joins TRBV5-4 to TRBJ2-7; 9 nucleotides match TRBD1. CDR3 size: 16 residues. Germline V CDR1 and CDR2: SGHNT, YYREEE (reference sequence). Trimming at V came to 3 bases and at J to 2 bases, leaving 9 bases not matched to a gene. CDR3 loop: CASSSPNRGLPYEQYF. In DNA, the CDR3 is TGTGCCAGCAGCTCCCCTAACAGGGGGCTCCCCTACGAGCAGTACTTC.